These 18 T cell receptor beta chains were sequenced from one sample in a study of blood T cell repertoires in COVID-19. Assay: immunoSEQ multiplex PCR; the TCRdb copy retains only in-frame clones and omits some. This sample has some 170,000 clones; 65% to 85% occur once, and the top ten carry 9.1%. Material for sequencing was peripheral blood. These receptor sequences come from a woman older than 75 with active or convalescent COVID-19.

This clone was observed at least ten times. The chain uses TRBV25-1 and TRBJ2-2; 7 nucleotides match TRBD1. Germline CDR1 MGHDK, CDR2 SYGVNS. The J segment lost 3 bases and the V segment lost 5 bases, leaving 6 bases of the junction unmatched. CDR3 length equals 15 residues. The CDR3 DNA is TGTGCCAGCAGTTTGACAGGGACAGACACCGGGGAGCTGTTTTTT. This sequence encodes CASSLTGTDTGELFF.

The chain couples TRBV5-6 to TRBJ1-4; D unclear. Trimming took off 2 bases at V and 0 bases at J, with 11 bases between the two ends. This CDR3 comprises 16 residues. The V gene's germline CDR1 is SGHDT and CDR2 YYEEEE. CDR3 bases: TGTGCCAGCAGCTTCGGGTTTCTTGCAACTAATGAAAAACTGTTTTTT. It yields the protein CASSFGFLATNEKLFF.

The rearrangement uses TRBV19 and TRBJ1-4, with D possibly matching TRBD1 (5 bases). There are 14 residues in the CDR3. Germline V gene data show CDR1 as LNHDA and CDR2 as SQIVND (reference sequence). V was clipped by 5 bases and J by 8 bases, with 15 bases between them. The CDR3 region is CASSAGGGEEKLFF. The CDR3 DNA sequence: TGTGCCAGTAGTGCCGGGGGAGGTGAAGAAAAACTGTTTTTT.

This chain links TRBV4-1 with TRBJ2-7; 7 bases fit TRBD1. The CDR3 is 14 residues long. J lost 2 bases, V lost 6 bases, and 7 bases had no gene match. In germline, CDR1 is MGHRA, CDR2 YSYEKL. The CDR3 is CASSRPGQTYEQYF. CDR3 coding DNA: TGCGCCAGCAGTCGACCGGGACAGACCTACGAGCAGTACTTC.

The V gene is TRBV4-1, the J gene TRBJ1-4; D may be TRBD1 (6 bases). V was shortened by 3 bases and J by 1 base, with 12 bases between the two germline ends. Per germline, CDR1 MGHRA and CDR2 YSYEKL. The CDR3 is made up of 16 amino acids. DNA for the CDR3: TGCGCCAGCAGCCAGCAGGGGCTAGTAACTAATGAAAAACTGTTTTTT. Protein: CASSQQGLVTNEKLFF.

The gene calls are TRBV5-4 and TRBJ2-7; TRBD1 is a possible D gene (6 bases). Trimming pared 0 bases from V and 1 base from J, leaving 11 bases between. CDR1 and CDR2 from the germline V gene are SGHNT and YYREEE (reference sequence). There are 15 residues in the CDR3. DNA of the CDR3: TGTGCCAGCAGCTTGGGGACCGGGACATCCTACGAGCAGTACTTC. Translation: CASSLGTGTSYEQYF.

The CDR3 sequence: CASSNRLAGAQETQYF. The CDR3 region has the DNA TGTGCCAGCTCGAACCGACTAGCGGGGGCCCAAGAGACCCAGTACTTC. This chain joins TRBV18 and TRBJ2-5, with TRBD2 matching over 12 bases. Germline CDR1 reads KGHSH; CDR2 reads LQKENI. J was trimmed by 1 base and V by 6 bases; bases with no gene match: 6. There are 16 residues in the CDR3.

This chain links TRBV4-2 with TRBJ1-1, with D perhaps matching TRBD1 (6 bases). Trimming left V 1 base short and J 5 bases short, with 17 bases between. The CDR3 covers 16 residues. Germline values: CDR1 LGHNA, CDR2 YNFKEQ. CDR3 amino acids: CASSQGLQGLRTEAFF. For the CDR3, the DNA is TGTGCCAGCAGCCAAGGGCTACAGGGTTTGAGGACTGAAGCTTTCTTT.

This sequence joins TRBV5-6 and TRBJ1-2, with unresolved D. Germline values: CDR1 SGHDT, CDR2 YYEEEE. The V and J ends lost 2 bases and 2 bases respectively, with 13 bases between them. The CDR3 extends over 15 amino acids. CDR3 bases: TGTGCCAGCAGCTTCCCCGGGGTTGAGAACTATGGCTACACCTTC. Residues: CASSFPGVENYGYTF.

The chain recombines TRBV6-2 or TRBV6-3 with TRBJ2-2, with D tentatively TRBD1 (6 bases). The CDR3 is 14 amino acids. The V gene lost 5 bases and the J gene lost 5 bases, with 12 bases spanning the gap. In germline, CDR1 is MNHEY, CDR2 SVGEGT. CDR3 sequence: CASSRGGRTGELFF. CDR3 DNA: TGTGCCAGCAGTAGAGGGGGAAGGACCGGGGAGCTGTTTTTT.

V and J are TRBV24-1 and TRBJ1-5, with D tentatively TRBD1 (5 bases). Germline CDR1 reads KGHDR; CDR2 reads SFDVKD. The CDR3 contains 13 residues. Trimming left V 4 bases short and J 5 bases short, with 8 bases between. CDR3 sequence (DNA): TGTGCCACCAGTGAGGGCAGGGATCAGCCCCAGCATTTT. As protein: CATSEGRDQPQHF.

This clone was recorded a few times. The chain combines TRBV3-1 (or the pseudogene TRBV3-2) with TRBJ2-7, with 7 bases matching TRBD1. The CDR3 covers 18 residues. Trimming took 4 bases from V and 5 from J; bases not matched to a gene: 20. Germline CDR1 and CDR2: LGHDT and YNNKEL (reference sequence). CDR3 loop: CASSPRGGRGTFRDEQYF. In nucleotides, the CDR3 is TGTGCCAGCAGCCCCCGAGGGGGCAGGGGGACATTCCGGGACGAGCAGTACTTC.

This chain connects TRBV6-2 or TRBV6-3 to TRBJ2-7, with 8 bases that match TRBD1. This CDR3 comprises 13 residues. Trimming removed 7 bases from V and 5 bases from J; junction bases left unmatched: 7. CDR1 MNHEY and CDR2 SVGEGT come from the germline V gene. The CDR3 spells CASIPPGGHEQYF. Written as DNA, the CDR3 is TGTGCCAGCATCCCGCCAGGGGGCCACGAGCAGTACTTC.

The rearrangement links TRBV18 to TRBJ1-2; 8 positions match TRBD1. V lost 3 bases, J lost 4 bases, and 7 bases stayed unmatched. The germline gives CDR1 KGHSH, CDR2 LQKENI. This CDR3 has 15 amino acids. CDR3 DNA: TGTGCCAGCTCACCCTCGGGACAGGAGACCTATGGCTACACCTTC. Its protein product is CASSPSGQETYGYTF.

The CDR3 DNA follows: TGTGCCAGTACCGATATCGGACAGGGGGGACCCTATGGCTACACCTTC. The encoded protein is CASTDIGQGGPYGYTF. The V gene is TRBV19, the J gene TRBJ1-2, with TRBD1 identical over 10 bases. Germline CDR1 and CDR2: LNHDA and SQIVND (reference sequence). Germline trimming cut 7 bases from V and 4 bases from J; bases unmatched to any gene: 12. CDR3 size: 16 residues.

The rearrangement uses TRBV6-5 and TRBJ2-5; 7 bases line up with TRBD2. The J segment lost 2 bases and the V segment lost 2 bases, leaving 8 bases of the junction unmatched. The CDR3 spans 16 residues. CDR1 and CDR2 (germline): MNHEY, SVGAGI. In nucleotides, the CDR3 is TGTGCCAGCAGTTACCGGGCGGGGGTTTTACAAGAGACCCAGTACTTC. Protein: CASSYRAGVLQETQYF.

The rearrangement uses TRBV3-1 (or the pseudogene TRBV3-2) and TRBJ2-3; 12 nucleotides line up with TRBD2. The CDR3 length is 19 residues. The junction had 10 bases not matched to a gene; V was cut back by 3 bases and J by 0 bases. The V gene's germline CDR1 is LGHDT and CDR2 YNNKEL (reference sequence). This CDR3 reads CASSQVYGTSGYSTDTQYF. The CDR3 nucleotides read TGTGCCAGCAGCCAGGTGTATGGGACTAGCGGGTATAGCACAGATACGCAGTATTTT.

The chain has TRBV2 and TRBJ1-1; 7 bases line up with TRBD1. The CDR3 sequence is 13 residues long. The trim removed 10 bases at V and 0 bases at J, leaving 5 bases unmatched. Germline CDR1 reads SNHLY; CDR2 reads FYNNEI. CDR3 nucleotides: TGTGCCACCAAACAGGGGATGAACACTGAAGCTTTCTTT. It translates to CATKQGMNTEAFF.